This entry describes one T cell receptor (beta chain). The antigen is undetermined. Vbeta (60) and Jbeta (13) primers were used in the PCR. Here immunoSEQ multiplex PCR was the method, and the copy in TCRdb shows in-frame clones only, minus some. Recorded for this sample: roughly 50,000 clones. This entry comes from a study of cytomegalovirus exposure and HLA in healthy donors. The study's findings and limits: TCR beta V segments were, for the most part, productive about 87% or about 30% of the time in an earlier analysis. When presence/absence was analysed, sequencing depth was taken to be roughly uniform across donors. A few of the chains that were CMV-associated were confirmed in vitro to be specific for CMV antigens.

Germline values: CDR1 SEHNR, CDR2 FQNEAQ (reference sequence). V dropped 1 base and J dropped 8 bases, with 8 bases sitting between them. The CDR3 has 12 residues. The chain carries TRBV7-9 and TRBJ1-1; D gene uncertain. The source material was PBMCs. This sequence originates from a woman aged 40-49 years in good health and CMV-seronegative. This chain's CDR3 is CASSLEEGEAFF. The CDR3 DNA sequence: TGTGCCAGCAGCTTAGAGGAGGGAGAAGCTTTCTTT.